The 5 T cell receptor beta chains below all came from one sample that was sequenced in a study of T cells in narcolepsy. The method was immunoSEQ multiplex PCR; TCRdb's version includes in-frame clones alone and lacks a portion of them. This sample has under 30,000 clones, with 85% found just once. Sequenced material: CD45RA- memory CD4+ T cells from PBMCs. These receptors were obtained from a human donor with narcolepsy.

CDR3 nucleotides: TGTGCCAGCAGCCAAGAGGTGAGGACTAGCGTAAACAATGAGCAGTTCTTC. Its translation: CASSQEVRTSVNNEQFF. The chain joins TRBV4-2 to TRBJ2-1; 9 bases line up with TRBD2. The CDR3 is made up of 17 amino acids. Germline lookup yields CDR1 LGHNA and CDR2 YNFKEQ. V shed 0 bases, J shed 5 bases, and the junction held 8 bases outside the gene matches.

The chain joins TRBV5-6 to TRBJ2-5, with D maybe TRBD2 (6 bases). Germline lookup yields CDR1 SGHDT and CDR2 YYEEEE. V lost 4 bases to trimming and J lost 5 bases, with 9 bases between them. This CDR3 comprises 12 residues. The chain's CDR3 is CASSRDFETQYF. The CDR3, as DNA: TGTGCCAGCAGCCGGGACTTTGAGACCCAGTACTTC.

The gene calls are TRBV28 and TRBJ1-1; D is undetermined. This CDR3 is built from 13 residues. Germline V gene sequence: CDR1 MDHEN, CDR2 SYDVKM. Trimming removed 9 bases from V and 1 base from J, with 12 bases in between. The CDR3 DNA sequence: TGTGCCAGTTGCGGAGTTTGGAACACTGAAGCTTTCTTT. Its translation is CASCGVWNTEAFF.

In DNA, the CDR3 is TGTGCCAGCAGCCCTAGGGGGGGTACGATCAACGAGCAGTACTTC. It codes for CASSPRGGTINEQYF. This chain joins TRBV7-2 and TRBJ2-7, with D maybe TRBD2 (7 bases). Trimming left V 5 bases short and J 5 bases short, with 19 bases between. The germline gives CDR1 SGHTA, CDR2 FQGNSA. The CDR3 loop spans 15 amino acids.

The rearrangement uses TRBV7-2 and TRBJ2-1; 8 bases agree with TRBD1. Germline assignment: CDR1 SGHTA and CDR2 FQGNSA. Unmatched junction bases numbered 9, after V lost 5 bases and J lost 6 bases. This CDR3 comprises 15 residues. The CDR3 DNA follows: TGTGCCAGCAGCGCGGACAGGGTATGGGGCAATGAGCAGTTCTTC. It translates to CASSADRVWGNEQFF.